Following are 21 T cell receptor beta chains from one sample sequenced in a study of T cells in Graves' hyperthyroidism and ophthalmopathy. Amplification of TCR beta CDR3 regions was performed using RNA transcripts as template. The HTBI primer set drove a first-round RT-PCR of the TCR CDR3. TCRdb itself ran the multiplex PCR reads through MiXCR, one entry per CDR3 protein. The data show 300,000 to 450,000 distinct CDR3 sequences, roughly 13% seen once. The sample comprised blood. Receptor source: a woman younger than 30 with Graves' hyperthyroidism.

The V and J genes are TRBV28 and TRBJ2-7; D not certain. Germline V gene lookup returns CDR1 MDHEN and CDR2 SYDVKM. V was shortened by 5 bases and J by 5 bases, with 16 bases between the two germline ends. This CDR3 contains 14 residues. The CDR3 DNA reads TGTGCCAGCAGTCCGCCCGGCCCCGTGAACGAGCAGTACTTC. It codes for CASSPPGPVNEQYF. The full variable domain, completed using reference TRBV28 and TRBJ2-7, is DVKVTQSSRYLVKRTGEKVFLECVQDMDHENMFWYRQDPGLGLRLIYFSYDVKMKEKGDIPEGYSVSREKKERFSLILESASTNQTSMYLCASSPPGPVNEQYFGPGTRLTVT.

A few counts support this clonotype. The chain is built from TRBV10-3 and TRBJ1-2; the D is unclear. This CDR3 comprises 14 residues. V lost 2 bases and J lost 6, with 13 bases in between. CDR1 is ENHRY and CDR2 is SYGVKD in the germline V gene. The CDR3: CAISERPDSNGYTF. The CDR3 region has the DNA TGTGCCATCAGTGAGAGACCGGACTCTAATGGCTACACCTTC.

This clonotype was seen ten or more times. The chain joins TRBV12-3 or TRBV12-4 to TRBJ2-1; D is perhaps TRBD2 (5 bases). Trimming pared 7 bases from V and 6 bases from J, leaving 10 bases between. CDR3 length: 12 residues. The CDR3 protein is CASTREGNEQFF. CDR3 sequence (DNA): TGTGCCAGCACCAGAGAGGGCAATGAGCAGTTCTTC.

This clonotype was observed a handful of times. V gene TRBV9 combines with J gene TRBJ1-1; 8 nucleotides agree with TRBD1. The trim removed 4 bases at V and 3 bases at J, leaving 5 bases unmatched. This CDR3 has 14 residues. Germline CDR1 is SGDLS and CDR2 is YYNGEE. CDR3: CASSPTGGYTEAFF. The CDR3 bases are TGTGCCAGCAGCCCTACAGGGGGGTACACTGAAGCTTTCTTT.

This clonotype has a count of ten or more. The rearrangement uses TRBV7-2 and TRBJ2-7; 10 bases are a match to TRBD2. The V and J ends lost 5 bases and 5 bases, in that order; junction bases with no gene match: 12. This CDR3 has 16 amino acids. CDR1 is SGHTA and CDR2 is FQGNSA in the germline V gene. The CDR3 DNA reads as TGTGCCAGCAGCCCCGCCCCCCTAGCGGGAGCTCACGAGCAGTACTTC. Translating it yields CASSPAPLAGAHEQYF.

There are many counts of this clonotype. The V gene is TRBV15, the J gene TRBJ1-4; D is undetermined. There are 17 residues in the CDR3. Germline V lookup: CDR1 LNHNV, CDR2 YYDKDF (reference sequence). V gave up 2 bases and J gave up 0 bases, with 13 bases separating them. The CDR3 DNA reads as TGTGCCACCAGCAGATTACGGGCTCCTTCAACTAATGAAAAACTGTTTTTT. Residues: CATSRLRAPSTNEKLFF.

This clonotype was seen at least ten times. The CDR3 DNA reads as TGCGCCAGCAGTGAGTCGAAGGGGACAGGGGGTGTAGGGTTAATATCCTACAATGAGCAGTTCTTC. It is translated as CASSESKGTGGVGLISYNEQFF. This chain joins TRBV10-2 and TRBJ2-1, with 11 bases identical to TRBD1. This CDR3 is built from 22 residues. The V gene end was trimmed by 0 bases and the J gene end by 1 base; junction bases not matched to a gene: 17. CDR1 is WSHSY and CDR2 is SAAADI in the germline V gene.

The sample holds a few counts of this clonotype. The chain is built from TRBV6-1 and TRBJ2-2, with TRBD2 matching 7 bases. CDR3 length equals 14 residues. V lost 7 bases and J lost 3; bases outside the gene matches: 5. The V gene's germline CDR1 is MNHNS and CDR2 SASEGT. The CDR3 region has the DNA TGTGCCAGCAAAGGGGAGGGGTACACCGGGGAGCTGTTTTTT. Protein product: CASKGEGYTGELFF.

The chain recombines TRBV28 with TRBJ1-4, with D possibly matching TRBD1 (6 bases). In germline, CDR1 is MDHEN, CDR2 SYDVKM. The CDR3 has 15 residues. V lost 3 bases, J lost 2 bases, and 10 bases lay in between. The CDR3 nucleotides are TGTGCCAGCAGTTTTCTCCAGGGGACTAATGAAAAACTGTTTTTT. Protein sequence: CASSFLQGTNEKLFF.

This clonotype has a handful of counts. This chain links TRBV28 with TRBJ1-4, with D possibly TRBD1 on 6 matching bases. Germline assignment: CDR1 MDHEN and CDR2 SYDVKM. This CDR3 comprises 15 residues. V lost 2 bases and J 8 bases, leaving 15 bases between the germline ends. CDR3: CASSLRSGVVEKLFF. The CDR3 DNA reads as TGTGCCAGCAGTTTAAGATCAGGGGTCGTAGAAAAACTGTTTTTT. The whole variable domain, filled in from reference TRBV28 and TRBJ1-4, reads DVKVTQSSRYLVKRTGEKVFLECVQDMDHENMFWYRQDPGLGLRLIYFSYDVKMKEKGDIPEGYSVSREKKERFSLILESASTNQTSMYLCASSLRSGVVEKLFFGSGTQLSVL.

This clonotype was detected many times. The chain links TRBV6-2 or TRBV6-3 to TRBJ1-1; 7 bases map to TRBD1. Germline V gene data show CDR1 as MNHEY and CDR2 as SVGEGT. The CDR3 is 14 amino acids. With 7 bases clipped from V and 1 base from J, the junction kept 6 bases outside the gene matches. CDR3 bases: TGTGCCAGCACCAGGGGGTTAAGGAACACTGAAGCTTTCTTT. This translates into CASTRGLRNTEAFF.

This chain joins TRBV20-1 and TRBJ2-7, with 11 bases fitting TRBD2. This CDR3 contains 14 residues. The trim removed 0 bases at V and 4 bases at J, leaving 2 bases unmatched. Germline CDR1 and CDR2: DFQATT and SNEGSKA (reference sequence). The CDR3: CSARDPSGGYEQYF. Written as DNA, the CDR3 is TGCAGTGCTAGAGATCCTAGCGGGGGGTACGAGCAGTACTTC.

This clonotype was counted ten times or more. The CDR3 sequence is CASTSGQGHSPLHF. CDR3 DNA sequence: TGTGCCAGCACCTCGGGACAGGGGCATTCACCCCTCCACTTT. V and J are TRBV28 and TRBJ1-6, with TRBD1 identical over 10 bases. V trimming: 7 bases; J trimming: 8 bases; junction bases outside the gene matches: 5. CDR1 and CDR2 from the germline V gene are MDHEN and SYDVKM. This CDR3 spans 14 amino acids.

This clonotype was counted ten times or more. The chain combines TRBV11-3 with TRBJ2-2, with D perhaps given as TRBD1 or TRBD2 (6 bases each). Trimming cost V 0 bases and J 4 bases, with 9 bases left between them. Germline CDR1 reads SGHNT; CDR2 reads YENEEA. This CDR3 has 15 amino acids. CDR3 sequence reads: CASSLEGGTTGELFF. Written as DNA, the CDR3 is TGTGCCAGCAGCTTAGAGGGGGGCACCACCGGGGAGCTGTTTTTT.

The chain couples TRBV5-4 to TRBJ2-5; 7 positions agree with TRBD2. The CDR3 sequence is 14 residues long. V lost 4 bases, J lost 5 bases, and 8 bases stayed unmatched. The germline CDR1 and CDR2 sequences are SGHNT and YYREEE (reference sequence). The chain's CDR3 is CASSPGGSFETQYF. Here the CDR3 DNA reads TGTGCCAGCAGCCCCGGGGGGAGTTTCGAGACCCAGTACTTC. Complete variable domain (other parts from reference TRBV5-4 and TRBJ2-5): ETGVTQSPTHLIKTRGQQVTLRCSSQSGHNTVSWYQQALGQGPQFIFQYYREEENGRGNFPPRFSGLQFPNYSSELNVNALELDDSALYLCASSPGGSFETQYFGPGTRLLVL.

This clonotype was picked up many times. This chain links TRBV28 with TRBJ1-1, with a weak D call TRBD1 (6 bases). Germline V CDR1 and CDR2: MDHEN, SYDVKM. CDR3 size: 15 residues. Trimming stripped 0 bases from V and 8 bases from J, with 16 bases between. The CDR3 sequence is CASSLWDRPTLEAFF. DNA for the CDR3: TGTGCCAGCAGTTTATGGGACAGACCCACCTTAGAAGCTTTCTTT.

This clonotype has a handful of counts. A far larger clone is one nucleotide away, so this likely arose from a read error. V gene TRBV2 combines with J gene TRBJ2-3, with 12 bases that match TRBD2. CDR1 and CDR2 from the germline V gene are SNHLY and FYNNEI. The CDR3 length is 15 residues. CDR3 loop: CASSPGLAGTGTQYF. Written as DNA, the CDR3 is TGTGCCAGCAGCCCAGGACTAGCGGGAACAGGTACGCAGTATTTT. Combining the CDR3 with reference TRBV2 and TRBJ2-3 gives the whole variable domain EPEVTQTPSHQVTQMGQEVILRCVPISNHLYFYWYRQILGQKVEFLVSFYNNEISEKSEIFDDQFSVERPDGSNFTLKIRSTKLEDSAMYFCASSPGLAGTGTQYFGPGTRLTVL.

This clonotype was recorded at least ten times. This chain uses TRBV20-1 with TRBJ2-7; D ambiguous. Per germline, CDR1 DFQATT and CDR2 SNEGSKA (reference sequence). Deletions cut 0 bases from V and 6 bases from J, with 18 bases between. CDR3 size: 15 residues. CDR3 in amino acids: CSARDPVFSPGEQYF. In DNA, the CDR3 is TGCAGTGCTAGAGATCCCGTGTTTAGCCCAGGCGAGCAGTACTTC.

At least ten counts were recorded for this clonotype. The chain couples TRBV19 to TRBJ2-5, with a weak D call TRBD2 (6 bases). The CDR3 is 15 residues long. Deletions cut 0 bases from V and 4 bases from J, with 12 bases between. The germline V gene encodes CDR1 LNHDA and CDR2 SQIVND (reference sequence). The CDR3 nucleotides read TGTGCCAGTAGTATAGATCGGGGGAAGGGAGAGACCCAGTACTTC. Its protein is CASSIDRGKGETQYF.

This clonotype has a count of ten or more. The gene calls are TRBV13 and TRBJ2-5, with D tentatively TRBD2 (6 bases). From germline, CDR1 is PRHDT and CDR2 FYEKMQ (reference sequence). This CDR3 region has 14 residues. V lost 0 bases and J 4 bases, leaving 9 bases between the germline ends. The CDR3 region is CASSLGEGPETQYF. DNA of the CDR3: TGTGCCAGCAGCTTAGGGGAGGGGCCAGAGACCCAGTACTTC.

The rearrangement links TRBV28 to TRBJ1-1; tentatively, D is TRBD1 (6 bases). Per germline, CDR1 MDHEN and CDR2 SYDVKM. V lost 3 bases and J 4 bases, leaving 12 bases between the germline ends. The CDR3 is 14 amino acids. CDR3 residues: CASSFSAGATEAFF. DNA of the CDR3: TGTGCCAGCAGTTTCTCGGCAGGGGCCACTGAAGCTTTCTTT.